Following are 27 T cell receptor beta chains from one sample sequenced in a study of cytomegalovirus exposure and HLA in healthy donors. In the PCR, 60 Vbeta and 13 Jbeta primers were used. This table comes from immunoSEQ multiplex PCR, and its TCRdb copy is limited to in-frame clones, with some not included. The sample has around 150,000 clones, around 75% seen once. The sequencing sample was made of PBMCs. The source is a man aged 18 to 30 in good health and CMV-seropositive.

The genes are TRBV9 and TRBJ1-1; a possible D gene is TRBD1 (6 bases). This CDR3 has 16 amino acids. Germline CDR1 and CDR2: SGDLS and YYNGEE. V was pared by 4 bases and J by 3 bases, with 19 bases between. The CDR3 protein is CASSPHGGAGDTEAFF. The CDR3 nucleotides are TGTGCCAGCAGCCCCCACGGGGGCGCGGGGGACACTGAAGCTTTCTTT.

V usage is TRBV2 and J usage is TRBJ1-4; no firm D call. Trimming shortened V by 1 base and J by 4 bases, and 7 bases separated the two germline ends. CDR1 SNHLY and CDR2 FYNNEI come from the germline V gene. The CDR3 consists of 14 residues. The CDR3 reads CASSEGSLNEKLFF. The CDR3 DNA reads as TGTGCCAGCAGTGAAGGGAGTCTTAATGAAAAACTGTTTTTT. Complete variable domain (other parts from reference TRBV2 and TRBJ1-4): EPEVTQTPSHQVTQMGQEVILRCVPISNHLYFYWYRQILGQKVEFLVSFYNNEISEKSEIFDDQFSVERPDGSNFTLKIRSTKLEDSAMYFCASSEGSLNEKLFFGSGTQLSVL.

The chain is built from TRBV15 and TRBJ2-5, with D perhaps matching TRBD1 (6 bases). The J call may be faulty, since TRBJ2-7 better matches the DNA end. The germline CDR1 and CDR2 sequences are LNHNV and YYDKDF (reference sequence). This CDR3 contains 14 residues. The DNA for the CDR3 is TGTGCCACCAGCAGAGGCAGGGGAGCTCACGAGCAGTACTTC. Residues: CATSRGRGAHEQYF.

The CDR3 sequence is CASSFTGSWGYTF. The CDR3 DNA reads as TGTGCCAGCAGCTTTACAGGATCTTGGGGCTACACCTTC. The J gene is TRBJ1-2, the V gene TRBV27; possibly TRBD1 for D (5 bases). From germline, CDR1 is MNHEY and CDR2 SMNVEV (reference sequence). The CDR3 runs 13 residues. The ends were cut back, 6 bases at V and 8 bases at J, with 16 bases in the middle.

The chain employs TRBV28 and TRBJ2-2; perhaps TRBD1 as D (6 bases). V was cut by 5 bases and J by 4 bases, with 17 bases left in between. This CDR3 is built from 16 residues. Germline CDR1 MDHEN, CDR2 SYDVKM. The CDR3 DNA reads as TGTGCCAGCAGTCTCTCCCGACAGGCACCCACCGGGGAGCTGTTTTTT. It translates to CASSLSRQAPTGELFF.

The chain joins TRBV10-3 to TRBJ2-7; tentative D call: TRBD2 (5 bases). Trimming pared 2 bases from V and 2 bases from J, leaving 13 bases between. Looked up from germline, CDR1 is ENHRY and CDR2 is SYGVKD. The CDR3 sequence is 15 residues long. The CDR3 here is CAISEPAAITYEQYF. CDR3 bases: TGTGCCATCAGTGAGCCAGCGGCCATTACCTACGAGCAGTACTTC.

This chain links TRBV30 with TRBJ2-1, with D tentatively TRBD1 (5 bases). Germline CDR1 reads GTSNPN; CDR2 reads SVGIG (reference sequence). The CDR3 is 11 residues long. V lost 2 bases, J lost 14 bases, and 13 bases lay in between. The CDR3 spells CAWSLQGSEFF. The CDR3 bases are TGTGCCTGGAGTCTCCAGGGCTCGGAGTTCTTC.

This clone appeared once. The gene calls are TRBV7-9 and TRBJ2-6; the D gene is possibly TRBD1 (6 bases). Trimming cost V 6 bases and J 0 bases, with 15 bases left between them. The CDR3 is 17 amino acids. Looked up from germline, CDR1 is SEHNR and CDR2 is FQNEAQ (reference sequence). The CDR3 DNA is TGTGCCAGCAGGAGGGGGTCGAGCCTCTCTGGGGCCAACGTCCTGACTTTC. This gives the protein CASRRGSSLSGANVLTF.

The CDR3 spells CASGAGDTDTQYF. DNA of the CDR3: TGTGCCAGCGGGGCGGGGGACACAGATACGCAGTATTTT. The chain uses TRBV9 and TRBJ2-3, with 7 nucleotides matching TRBD2. V lost 7 bases, J lost 2 bases, and 4 bases stayed unmatched. In germline, CDR1 is SGDLS, CDR2 YYNGEE. The CDR3 runs 13 residues.

The chain joins TRBV5-1 to TRBJ2-5; D is perhaps TRBD2 (6 bases). The CDR3 totals 15 residues. The germline V and J ends were trimmed by 4 bases and 0 bases, with 13 bases remaining between them. Germline CDR1 and CDR2: SGHRS and YFSETQ. The CDR3 is CASSPGAGYQETQYF. The CDR3 coding sequence is TGCGCCAGCAGCCCCGGGGCGGGATACCAAGAGACCCAGTACTTC.

This chain connects TRBV18 to TRBJ2-1; 8 nucleotides line up with TRBD2. This CDR3 region has 17 residues. Germline V gene lookup returns CDR1 KGHSH and CDR2 LQKENI. The V segment lost 1 base and the J segment 0 bases; nucleotides outside the gene matches: 5. DNA for the CDR3: TGTGCCAGCTCACCACTATCGGGAGGGAGCTCCTACAATGAGCAGTTCTTC. It codes for CASSPLSGGSSYNEQFF.

The chain carries TRBV6-5 and TRBJ1-1; D unclear. Between the trimmed V and J ends, which lost 7 bases and 5 bases, there was a span of 8 bases. CDR3 length equals 11 residues. The V gene's germline CDR1 is MNHEY and CDR2 SVGAGI. The chain's CDR3 is CASNGETEAFF. The CDR3 DNA sequence: TGTGCCAGCAACGGGGAGACTGAAGCTTTCTTT.

The V and J genes are TRBV5-4 and TRBJ2-1, with 7 nucleotides matching TRBD2. Looked up from germline, CDR1 is SGHNT and CDR2 is YYREEE (reference sequence). This CDR3 comprises 16 residues. Trimming removed 1 base from V and 1 base from J; junction bases left unmatched: 5. This CDR3 is CASSLKAGRSYNEQFF. DNA of the CDR3: TGTGCCAGCAGCTTGAAAGCGGGACGGTCCTACAATGAGCAGTTCTTC.

V usage is TRBV28 and J usage is TRBJ1-2; D is unclear. Trimming shortened V by 5 bases and J by 3 bases, and 10 bases separated the two germline ends. CDR1 and CDR2 from the germline V gene are MDHEN and SYDVKM. This CDR3 has 13 residues. CDR3 in amino acids: CASSRPGYYGYTF. In DNA, the CDR3 is TGTGCCAGCAGTCGACCGGGATACTATGGCTACACCTTC.

This clone was seen only a few times. The V call is TRBV5-6, the J call TRBJ1-4; 8 positions agree with TRBD1. Trimming at V came to 0 bases and at J to 7 bases, leaving 5 bases not matched to a gene. CDR1 and CDR2 (germline): SGHDT, YYEEEE. The CDR3 length is 15 residues. CDR3 in DNA: TGTGCCAGCAGCTTGGCCGGACAGGGAACTGAAAAACTGTTTTTT. Translated, it gives CASSLAGQGTEKLFF.

The rearrangement links TRBV28 to TRBJ2-7; TRBD2 matches at 7 bases. Unmatched junction bases numbered 12, after V lost 5 bases and J lost 5 bases. The CDR3 is 15 amino acids. CDR1 is MDHEN, CDR2 SYDVKM, per germline. For the CDR3, the DNA is TGTGCCAGCAGTGTACAAACCCCTAGCGGTGACGAGCAGTACTTC. It yields the protein CASSVQTPSGDEQYF.

This chain uses TRBV6-5 with TRBJ2-3; no firm D call. The CDR3 runs 14 residues. In germline, CDR1 is MNHEY, CDR2 SVGAGI. The ends were cut back, 1 base at V and 4 bases at J, with 9 bases in the middle. This chain's CDR3 is CASSYFVGADTQYF. The CDR3 region has the DNA TGTGCCAGCAGTTACTTCGTCGGAGCAGATACGCAGTATTTT.

This chain links TRBV29-1 with TRBJ2-5; 7 bases map to TRBD2. The germline gives CDR1 SQVTM, CDR2 ANQGSEA. V was clipped by 4 bases and J by 5 bases; unmatched bases: 7. The CDR3 runs 13 residues. The CDR3 DNA reads TGCAGCGTTGCGGTGGGGGGGGAGGAGACCCAGTACTTC. The encoded protein is CSVAVGGEETQYF.

This clone was detected a few times. The chain links TRBV7-9 to TRBJ2-7, with D perhaps matching TRBD1 (5 bases). This CDR3 has 13 amino acids. Germline V gene sequence: CDR1 SEHNR, CDR2 FQNEAQ (reference sequence). V was shortened by 5 bases and J by 7 bases, with 15 bases between the two germline ends. CDR3 sequence reads: CASSPPGFGEQYF. Written as DNA, the CDR3 is TGTGCCAGCAGCCCCCCAGGGTTTGGAGAGCAGTACTTC. The full variable domain, with the rest looked up from reference TRBV7-9 and TRBJ2-7, is DTGVSQNPRHKITKRGQNVTFRCDPISEHNRLYWYRQTLGQGPEFLTYFQNEAQLEKSRLLSDRFSAERPKGSFSTLEIQRTEQGDSAMYLCASSPPGFGEQYFGPGTRLTVT.

The rearrangement joins TRBV6-5 to TRBJ1-3; D uncertain. This CDR3 is built from 13 residues. Trimming left V 6 bases short and J 4 bases short, with 10 bases between. Germline V gene data show CDR1 as MNHEY and CDR2 as SVGAGI. The CDR3 region is CASSAGYGNTIYF. The CDR3 bases are TGTGCCAGCAGCGCGGGTTACGGAAACACCATATATTTT.

This clone was picked up one time. The chain links TRBV13 to TRBJ2-5; 10 bases fit TRBD2. Germline V gene sequence: CDR1 PRHDT, CDR2 FYEKMQ (reference sequence). CDR3 length equals 16 residues. J gave up 11 bases and V 1 base, and 13 bases lay outside the gene matches. DNA of the CDR3: TGTGCCAGCAGCTTAGTACCGGGACTAGCGCGAAGAGAGCAGTACTTC. Its protein is CASSLVPGLARREQYF.

This chain joins TRBV7-8 and TRBJ2-1, with TRBD2 identical over 8 bases. Trimming cost V 4 bases and J 2 bases; bases outside gene matches: 7. Germline CDR1 reads SGHVS; CDR2 reads FQNEAQ. This CDR3 is 16 amino acids long. This CDR3 is CASSSPDGRAYNEQFF. For the CDR3, the DNA is TGTGCCAGCAGCTCCCCGGACGGGAGGGCCTACAATGAGCAGTTCTTC. The full variable domain, with the rest looked up from reference TRBV7-8 and TRBJ2-1, is GAGVSQSPRYKVAKRGQDVALRCDPISGHVSLFWYQQALGQGPEFLTYFQNEAQLDKSGLPSDRFFAERPEGSVSTLKIQRTQQEDSAVYLCASSSPDGRAYNEQFFGPGTRLTVL.

This clone has more than one count but fewer than ten. V gene TRBV29-1 combines with J gene TRBJ1-1, with TRBD1 as a possible D gene (6 bases). Germline CDR1 reads SQVTM; CDR2 reads ANQGSEA. The length of the CDR3 is 13 residues. Trimming stripped 2 bases from V and 5 bases from J, with 12 bases between. The CDR3 sequence is CSVERGGGTEAFF. CDR3 coding DNA: TGCAGCGTTGAAAGGGGGGGAGGGACTGAAGCTTTCTTT.

This chain links TRBV28 with TRBJ2-2; D possibly corresponds to TRBD2 (6 bases). The germline gives CDR1 MDHEN, CDR2 SYDVKM. The V and J ends lost 5 bases and 0 bases respectively, with 22 bases between them. This CDR3 has 19 residues. The CDR3 loop is CASSTTVTRGRTNTGELFF. The CDR3 DNA reads as TGTGCCAGCAGTACGACAGTGACTCGGGGGAGAACGAACACCGGGGAGCTGTTTTTT.

The chain recombines TRBV5-5 with TRBJ2-5; 8 nucleotides line up with TRBD2. Germline values: CDR1 SGHKS, CDR2 YYEKEE (reference sequence). The CDR3 is 17 residues long. J gave up 1 base and V 0 bases, and 8 bases lay outside the gene matches. Here the CDR3 reads CASSLGSSGGPQETQYF. CDR3 DNA sequence: TGTGCCAGCAGCTTGGGATCGTCGGGAGGGCCCCAAGAGACCCAGTACTTC.

This clone has just one count. The CDR3: CASSYQGAGANVLTF. CDR3 DNA sequence: TGTGCCAGCAGTTACCAGGGTGCTGGGGCCAACGTCCTGACTTTC. This chain uses TRBV6-5 with TRBJ2-6, with a possible D match to TRBD1 (5 bases). The CDR3 covers 15 residues. Trimming took 2 bases from V and 2 from J, leaving 7 bases between them. CDR1 and CDR2 (germline): MNHEY, SVGAGI.

The chain links TRBV28 to TRBJ2-1; TRBD2 agrees at 8 bases. CDR3 length: 16 residues. CDR1 and CDR2 from the germline V gene are MDHEN and SYDVKM. Trimming removed 5 bases from V and 2 bases from J; junction bases left unmatched: 8. CDR3 sequence (DNA): TGTGCCAGCAGTCCCTTAGCGGGAACGGCCTACAATGAGCAGTTCTTC. This codes for CASSPLAGTAYNEQFF.